This T cell receptor (beta chain) was observed in a study of blood T cell repertoires in COVID-19. Overall study: Nucleic acid was either cDNA or gDNA, and it came from T cells, B-cell-depleted T cells, or PBMCs.

CDR3 length: 14 residues. Per germline, CDR1 SGHDT and CDR2 YYEEEE. V lost 4 bases to trimming and J lost 2 bases; unmatched junction nucleotides: 6. Original processing methods: Counts of nucleated cells, estimated from reference gene primer amplification, were obtained. Libraries were prepared by immunoSEQ multiplex PCR; TCRdb keeps only in-frame clonotypes and omits some of them. V and J calls and clone size follow that table, whereas D and trimming were derived from the DNA. The data contain 130,000 or so clones, 75% to 85% of them singletons. Sequencing was performed on peripheral blood. The chain combines TRBV5-6 with TRBJ2-7; 7 bases agree with TRBD1. This receptor was identified in a human donor in a cohort sampled during active COVID-19. The CDR3 DNA reads TGTGCCAGCAGCAAGGACAGGAGTCCCTACGAGCAGTACTTC. This gives the protein CASSKDRSPYEQYF.